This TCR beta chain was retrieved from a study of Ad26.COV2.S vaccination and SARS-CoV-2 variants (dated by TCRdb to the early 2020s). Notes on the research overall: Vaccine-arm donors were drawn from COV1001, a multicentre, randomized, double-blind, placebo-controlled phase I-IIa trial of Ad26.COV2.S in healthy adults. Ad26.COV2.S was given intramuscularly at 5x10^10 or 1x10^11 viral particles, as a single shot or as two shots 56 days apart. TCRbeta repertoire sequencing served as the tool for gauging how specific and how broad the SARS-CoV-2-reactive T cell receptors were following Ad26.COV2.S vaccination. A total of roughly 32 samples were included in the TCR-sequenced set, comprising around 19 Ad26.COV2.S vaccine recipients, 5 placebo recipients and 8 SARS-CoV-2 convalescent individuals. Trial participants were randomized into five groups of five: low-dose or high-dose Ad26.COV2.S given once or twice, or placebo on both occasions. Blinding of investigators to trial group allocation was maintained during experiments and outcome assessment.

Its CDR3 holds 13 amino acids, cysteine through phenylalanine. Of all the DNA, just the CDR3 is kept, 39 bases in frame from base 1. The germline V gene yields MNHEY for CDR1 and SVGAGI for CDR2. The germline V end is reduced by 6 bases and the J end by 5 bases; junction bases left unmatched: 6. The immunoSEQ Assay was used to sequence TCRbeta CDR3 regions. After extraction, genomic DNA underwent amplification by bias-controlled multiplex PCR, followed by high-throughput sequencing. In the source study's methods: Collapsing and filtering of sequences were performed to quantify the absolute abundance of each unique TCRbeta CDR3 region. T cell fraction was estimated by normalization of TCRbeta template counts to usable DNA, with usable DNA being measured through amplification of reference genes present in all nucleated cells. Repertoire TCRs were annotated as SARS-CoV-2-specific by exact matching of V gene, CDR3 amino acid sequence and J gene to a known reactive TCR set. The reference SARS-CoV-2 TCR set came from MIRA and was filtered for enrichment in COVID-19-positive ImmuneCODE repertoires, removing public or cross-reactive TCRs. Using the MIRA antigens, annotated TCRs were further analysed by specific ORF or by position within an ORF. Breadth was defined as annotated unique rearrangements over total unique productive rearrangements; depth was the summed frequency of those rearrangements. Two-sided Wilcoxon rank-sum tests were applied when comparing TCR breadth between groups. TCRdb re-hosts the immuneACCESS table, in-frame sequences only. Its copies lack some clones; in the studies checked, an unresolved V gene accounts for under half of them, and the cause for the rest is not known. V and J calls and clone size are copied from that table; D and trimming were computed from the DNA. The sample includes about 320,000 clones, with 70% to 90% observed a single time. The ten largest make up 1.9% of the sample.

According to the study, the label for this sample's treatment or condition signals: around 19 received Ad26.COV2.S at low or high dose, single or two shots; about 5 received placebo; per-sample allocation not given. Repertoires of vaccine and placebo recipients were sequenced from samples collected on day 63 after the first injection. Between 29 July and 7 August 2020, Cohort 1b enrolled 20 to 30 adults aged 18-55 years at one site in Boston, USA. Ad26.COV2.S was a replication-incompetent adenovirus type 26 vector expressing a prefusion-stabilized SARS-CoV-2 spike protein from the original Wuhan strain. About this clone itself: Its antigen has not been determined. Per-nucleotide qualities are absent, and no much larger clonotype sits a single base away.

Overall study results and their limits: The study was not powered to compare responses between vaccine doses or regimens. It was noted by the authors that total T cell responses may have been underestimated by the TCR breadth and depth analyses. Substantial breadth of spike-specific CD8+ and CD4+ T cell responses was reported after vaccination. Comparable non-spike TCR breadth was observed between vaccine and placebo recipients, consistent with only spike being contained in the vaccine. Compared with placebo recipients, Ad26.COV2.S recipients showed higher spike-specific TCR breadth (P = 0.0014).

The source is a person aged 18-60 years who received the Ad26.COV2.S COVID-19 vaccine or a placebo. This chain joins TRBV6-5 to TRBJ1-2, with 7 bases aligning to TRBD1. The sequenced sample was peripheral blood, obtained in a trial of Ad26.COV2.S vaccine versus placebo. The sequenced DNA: TGTGCCAGCAGGACCGACAGGGCTTATGGCTACACCTTC. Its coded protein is CASRTDRAYGYTF.